This TCR beta chain emerged from a study of shared clonotypes between healthy human individuals. In the authors' methods: Junction-only sequences produced by ImmunoSEQ had no quality scores, so filtering differed. TCRdb's table, derived via immunoSEQ multiplex PCR, lists solely in-frame clones and lacks some. V, J and clone size are those of that table, while D and trimming were read from the DNA. The sample has some 470,000 clones; about 79% are singletons. The CDR3 totals 16 residues. V lost 3 bases and J lost 3; bases outside the gene matches: 7. In germline, CDR1 is KGHSH, CDR2 LQKENI. The V and J genes are TRBV18 and TRBJ2-7; 11 bases line up with TRBD1. The specimen sequenced was PBMCs. This clonotype was sampled from a woman aged 40 to 49 in good health. Some clones in this sample may be carry-over from other donors' samples. The chain's CDR3 is CASSPGQGAFSYEQYF. Here the CDR3 DNA reads TGTGCCAGCTCACCCGGACAGGGGGCCTTTAGCTACGAGCAGTACTTC.